The next 27 T cell receptor beta chains were all read from a single sample in a study of shared clonotypes between healthy human individuals. This table comes from immunoSEQ multiplex PCR, and its TCRdb copy is limited to in-frame clones, with some not included. The repertoire has millions of clones, roughly 94% of them found once; the top ten carry 1% to 1.3%. Terminally differentiated effector memory CD45RA+ cells were excluded from the naive CD8 cells, which were CD45RO-negative and positively selected for CCR7. The sample comprised naive CD8+ T cells sorted from blood. The receptors derive from a man aged 18 to 30 in good health.

The chain combines TRBV27 with TRBJ2-7; D remains unclear. Germline-derived CDR1 and CDR2 are MNHEY and SMNVEV (reference sequence). This CDR3 region has 13 residues. Between the trimmed V and J ends, which lost 2 bases and 3 bases, there was a span of 8 bases. The CDR3 loop reads CASSLGFNYEQYF. The CDR3 DNA reads TGTGCCAGCAGTTTAGGGTTTAACTACGAGCAGTACTTC.

The CDR3 sequence: CASSLGQLNSPLHF. In DNA form, the CDR3 reads TGCGCCAGCAGCTTGGGACAGTTAAATTCACCCCTCCACTTT. The chain carries TRBV5-1 and TRBJ1-6; possible D gene TRBD1, 5 bases. Looked up from germline, CDR1 is SGHRS and CDR2 is YFSETQ. V lost 0 bases and J lost 7, with 8 bases in between. The CDR3 is 14 amino acids.

J is TRBJ2-1 and V is TRBV27; 8 bases are shared with TRBD2. Germline V gene data show CDR1 as MNHEY and CDR2 as SMNVEV (reference sequence). The CDR3 has 15 residues. With 2 bases clipped from V and 5 bases from J, the junction kept 5 bases outside the gene matches. CDR3 region: CASSLRGGLNNEQFF. DNA of the CDR3: TGTGCCAGCAGTTTACGGGGGGGGCTTAACAATGAGCAGTTCTTC.

This clone was counted a single time. The rearrangement joins TRBV6-1 to TRBJ2-7; 7 nucleotides match TRBD1. V shed 5 bases and J 3 bases; nucleotides not matched to a gene: 7. This CDR3 contains 14 residues. From germline, CDR1 is MNHNS and CDR2 SASEGT. Here the CDR3 DNA reads TGTGCCAGCAGTTATCCGGGACAGTACTACGAGCAGTACTTC. Its protein product is CASSYPGQYYEQYF.

V usage is TRBV4-1 and J usage is TRBJ2-3; D is uncertain. Germline CDR1 is MGHRA and CDR2 is YSYEKL. CDR3 length: 14 amino acids. Trimming cost V 1 base and J 8 bases, with 13 bases left between them. CDR3 DNA sequence: TGCGCCAGCAGCCAAGCGACCTTATTCCGTACGCAGTATTTT. This gives the protein CASSQATLFRTQYF.

The CDR3 nucleotides are TGCAGCGTTTTTCTTAGGGGGGAGCTGTTTTTT. Its protein is CSVFLRGELFF. The chain links TRBV29-1 to TRBJ2-2; no definite D call. The germline V gene has CDR1 SQVTM and CDR2 ANQGSEA. The CDR3 length is 11 residues. Trimming pared 5 bases from V and 8 bases from J, leaving 9 bases between.

This sequence joins TRBV11-2 and TRBJ2-1; no clear D. The CDR3 extends over 15 amino acids. V was shortened by 5 bases and J by 3 bases, with 14 bases between the two germline ends. The germline V gene encodes CDR1 SGHAT and CDR2 FQNNGV. The CDR3 loop is CASSDRTAFYNEQFF. CDR3 sequence (DNA): TGTGCCAGCAGCGATCGGACCGCTTTCTACAATGAGCAGTTCTTC.

Note on this clone: Different DNA sequences within this sample yield the same CDR3. The chain links TRBV5-6 to TRBJ2-3; D gene uncertain. Trimming removed 2 bases from V and 3 bases from J, with 7 bases in between. The CDR3 spans 13 residues. Germline lookup yields CDR1 SGHDT and CDR2 YYEEEE. In DNA form, the CDR3 reads TGTGCCAGCAGCTTTCCCCTGACAGATACGCAGTATTTT. This sequence encodes CASSFPLTDTQYF.

This sequence joins TRBV19 and TRBJ2-1; tentatively, D is TRBD1 or TRBD2 (6 bases each). The CDR3 has 14 residues. Germline V CDR1 and CDR2: LNHDA, SQIVND (reference sequence). For the CDR3, the DNA is TGTGCGTCACTGGGGGCTAGCGCCTACAATGAGCAGTTCTTC. It codes for CASLGASAYNEQFF.

This sequence joins TRBV19 and TRBJ1-2; maybe TRBD1 (5 bases). The CDR3 runs to 14 residues. The germline gives CDR1 LNHDA, CDR2 SQIVND (reference sequence). Deletions cut 5 bases from V and 6 bases from J, with 16 bases between. The CDR3 here is CASSPPGAGDGYTF. The CDR3 coding sequence is TGTGCCAGTAGTCCGCCCGGGGCAGGTGATGGCTACACCTTC.

This chain connects TRBV4-1 to TRBJ1-1; D is uncertain. V was shortened by 3 bases and J by 6 bases, with 8 bases between the two germline ends. This CDR3 comprises 12 residues. Looked up from germline, CDR1 is MGHRA and CDR2 is YSYEKL. CDR3 coding DNA: TGCGCCAGCAGCCACTCCGGGGCTGAAGCTTTCTTT. It codes for CASSHSGAEAFF.

The rearrangement uses TRBV2 and TRBJ2-5, with 10 nucleotides matching TRBD2. After removal of 7 bases from V and 4 bases from J, the junction contained 3 bases not matched to a gene. The CDR3 is 13 residues long. Germline V CDR1 and CDR2: SNHLY, FYNNEI. The CDR3 nucleotides read TGTGCCAGCATGTTAGCGGGAGGAGAGACCCAGTACTTC. Translated, it gives CASMLAGGETQYF.

The V call is TRBV27, the J call TRBJ2-5, with 8 bases that match TRBD1. The germline gives CDR1 MNHEY, CDR2 SMNVEV (reference sequence). The CDR3 has 13 residues. Trimming removed 6 bases from V and 5 bases from J; junction bases left unmatched: 5. The CDR3 DNA is TGTGCCAGCAGGCGACAGGGGATCGAGACCCAGTACTTC. This gives the protein CASRRQGIETQYF.

V is TRBV4-3 and J is TRBJ2-3, with 8 bases aligning to TRBD2. CDR3 length equals 16 residues. J gave up 0 bases and V 2 bases, and 4 bases lay outside the gene matches. The germline V gene encodes CDR1 LGHNA and CDR2 YSLEER. The CDR3 DNA follows: TGCGCCAGCAGCCAACTACTAGCGGCTAGCACAGATACGCAGTATTTT. This codes for CASSQLLAASTDTQYF.

The chain recombines TRBV11-2 with TRBJ2-1; TRBD2 might be the D (5 bases). Germline lookup yields CDR1 SGHAT and CDR2 FQNNGV. Between the trimmed V and J ends, which lost 1 base and 8 bases, there was a span of 9 bases. The CDR3 extends over 13 amino acids. This CDR3 is CASSLASLDEQFF. The CDR3 bases are TGTGCCAGCAGCTTAGCTAGCTTGGATGAGCAGTTCTTC.

The V call is TRBV5-4, the J call TRBJ1-1; D uncertain. The CDR3 is 14 amino acids. V was trimmed by 4 bases and J by 0 bases, leaving 10 bases between them. The germline gives CDR1 SGHNT, CDR2 YYREEE (reference sequence). CDR3 amino acids: CASSTITLNTEAFF. The CDR3 region has the DNA TGTGCCAGCAGCACGATCACCCTGAACACTGAAGCTTTCTTT. Full variable domain (rest looked up from reference TRBV5-4 and TRBJ1-1): ETGVTQSPTHLIKTRGQQVTLRCSSQSGHNTVSWYQQALGQGPQFIFQYYREEENGRGNFPPRFSGLQFPNYSSELNVNALELDDSALYLCASSTITLNTEAFFGQGTRLTVV.

The chain joins TRBV5-4 to TRBJ1-5; D is uncertain. Germline V CDR1 and CDR2: SGHNT, YYREEE (reference sequence). CDR3 length: 15 amino acids. Trimming removed 10 bases at V and 0 bases at J, with 17 bases between. For the CDR3, the DNA is TGTGCCCGATTCCCGGACGGATATAGCAATCAGCCCCAGCATTTT. This gives the protein CARFPDGYSNQPQHF.

The chain is built from TRBV5-6 and TRBJ1-1, with a possible D match to TRBD1 (6 bases). Germline values: CDR1 SGHDT, CDR2 YYEEEE. The CDR3 totals 15 residues. V lost 4 bases to trimming and J lost 3 bases, with 16 bases between them. CDR3 nucleotides: TGTGCCAGCAGCCCCACCGGACAGAGACACACTGAAGCTTTCTTT. This gives the protein CASSPTGQRHTEAFF.

The chain uses TRBV5-6 and TRBJ2-7; D is possibly TRBD2 (7 bases). Germline CDR1 is SGHDT and CDR2 is YYEEEE. V was trimmed by 1 base and J by 5 bases, leaving 13 bases between them. The CDR3 is made up of 14 amino acids. The CDR3 region has the DNA TGTGCCAGCAGCTTGAGGGAGGGGGTCCACGAGCAGTACTTC. Translated: CASSLREGVHEQYF.

This clone was seen only once. The chain employs TRBV7-3 and TRBJ1-5, with no clear D. The CDR3 spans 13 residues. Germline CDR1 and CDR2: SGHTA and FQGTGA. V was pared by 5 bases and J by 4 bases, with 9 bases between. The CDR3 DNA is TGTGCCAGCAGCCCGGCAGTAAATCAGCCCCAGCATTTT. Translating it yields CASSPAVNQPQHF.

This clone has just one count. V gene TRBV30 combines with J gene TRBJ2-7, with TRBD1 matching 9 bases. The CDR3 consists of 15 residues. Germline values: CDR1 GTSNPN, CDR2 SVGIG (reference sequence). V shed 3 bases, J shed 3 bases, and the junction held 9 bases outside the gene matches. CDR3 in DNA: TGTGCCTGGAGAGGTGGGGGACAGGGCCTCTACGAGCAGTACTTC. Translated, it gives CAWRGGGQGLYEQYF.

V and J are TRBV18 and TRBJ2-7; D uncertain. The CDR3 spans 13 residues. The V end lost 6 bases, the J end lost 6 bases, and 15 bases lay between the germline ends. Germline values: CDR1 KGHSH, CDR2 LQKENI. CDR3 loop: CASSVELQTEQYF. CDR3 DNA sequence: TGTGCCAGCTCTGTGGAGTTACAGACCGAGCAGTACTTC.

The rearrangement uses TRBV5-4 and TRBJ1-2, with 8 bases fitting TRBD1. The CDR3 has 16 amino acids. J gave up 4 bases and V 1 base, and 9 bases lay outside the gene matches. Looked up from germline, CDR1 is SGHNT and CDR2 is YYREEE (reference sequence). CDR3 loop: CASSLQGAEVGYGYTF. Written as DNA, the CDR3 is TGTGCCAGCAGCTTGCAGGGGGCAGAAGTTGGCTATGGCTACACCTTC.

This chain links TRBV28 with TRBJ2-1; the D is unclear. This CDR3 spans 14 amino acids. Trimming pared 3 bases from V and 4 bases from J, leaving 10 bases between. The germline V gene has CDR1 MDHEN and CDR2 SYDVKM. CDR3 nucleotide sequence: TGTGCCAGCAGTTTGGCCCAGAAATACAATGAGCAGTTCTTC. Translated: CASSLAQKYNEQFF.

CDR3 sequence: CASSPGTSGSGYEQYF. The CDR3 DNA sequence: TGTGCCAGCAGCCCGGGGACTAGCGGGAGCGGCTACGAGCAGTACTTC. This chain connects TRBV9 to TRBJ2-7; 14 nucleotides align to TRBD2. Germline V gene lookup returns CDR1 SGDLS and CDR2 YYNGEE. The CDR3 has 16 residues. V was pared by 4 bases and J by 3 bases, with 6 bases of the junction left unmatched.

The gene calls are TRBV29-1 and TRBJ1-1; D remains ambiguous. The CDR3 is 11 amino acids. V lost 0 bases and J lost 5, with 4 bases in between. CDR1 and CDR2 from the germline V gene are SQVTM and ANQGSEA. CDR3 sequence: CSVEDQTEAFF. The CDR3 DNA reads as TGCAGCGTTGAAGATCAGACTGAAGCTTTCTTT.

This chain links TRBV5-1 with TRBJ2-3; D is ambiguous. V was trimmed by 3 bases and J by 5 bases, leaving 7 bases between them. This CDR3 has 12 residues. CDR1 is SGHRS and CDR2 is YFSETQ in the germline V gene. The CDR3 DNA is TGCGCCAGCAGCTCCCCGGGAGATACGCAGTATTTT. This gives the protein CASSSPGDTQYF.